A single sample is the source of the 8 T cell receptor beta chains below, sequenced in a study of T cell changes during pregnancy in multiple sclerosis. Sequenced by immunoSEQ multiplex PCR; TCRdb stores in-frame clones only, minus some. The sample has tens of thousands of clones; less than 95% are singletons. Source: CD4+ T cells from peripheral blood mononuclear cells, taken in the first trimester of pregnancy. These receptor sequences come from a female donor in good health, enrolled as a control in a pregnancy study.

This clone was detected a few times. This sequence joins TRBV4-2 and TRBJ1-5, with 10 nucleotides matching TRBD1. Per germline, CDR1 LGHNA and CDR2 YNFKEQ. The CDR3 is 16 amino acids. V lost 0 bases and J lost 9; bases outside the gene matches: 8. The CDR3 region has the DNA TGTGCCAGCAGCCAAGATGCGGGGACAGGGGTGTTGCCCCAGCATTTT. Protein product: CASSQDAGTGVLPQHF.

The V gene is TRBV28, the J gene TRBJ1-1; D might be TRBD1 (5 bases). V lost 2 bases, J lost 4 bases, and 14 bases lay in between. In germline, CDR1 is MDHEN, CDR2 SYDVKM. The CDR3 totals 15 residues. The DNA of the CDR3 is TGTGCCAGCAGTTTAGGAGGGGTCGTGGCCACTGAAGCTTTCTTT. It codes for CASSLGGVVATEAFF.

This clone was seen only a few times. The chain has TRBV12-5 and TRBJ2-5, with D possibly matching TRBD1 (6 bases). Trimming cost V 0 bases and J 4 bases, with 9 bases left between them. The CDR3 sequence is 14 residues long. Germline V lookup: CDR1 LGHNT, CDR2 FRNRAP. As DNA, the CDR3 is TGTGCTAGTGGTTTGGTATACAGGGCAGAGACCCAGTACTTC. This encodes CASGLVYRAETQYF. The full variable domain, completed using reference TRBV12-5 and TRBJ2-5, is DARVTQTPRHKVTEMGQEVTMRCQPILGHNTVFWYRQTMMQGLELLAYFRNRAPLDDSGMPKDRFSAEMPDATLATLKIQPSEPRDSAVYFCASGLVYRAETQYFGPGTRLLVL.

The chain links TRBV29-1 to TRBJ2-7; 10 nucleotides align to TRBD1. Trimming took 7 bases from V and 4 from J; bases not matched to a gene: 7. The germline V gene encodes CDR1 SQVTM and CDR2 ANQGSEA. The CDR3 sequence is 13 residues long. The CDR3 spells CSAMTGGKYEQYF. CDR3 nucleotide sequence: TGCAGCGCAATGACAGGGGGCAAGTACGAGCAGTACTTC.

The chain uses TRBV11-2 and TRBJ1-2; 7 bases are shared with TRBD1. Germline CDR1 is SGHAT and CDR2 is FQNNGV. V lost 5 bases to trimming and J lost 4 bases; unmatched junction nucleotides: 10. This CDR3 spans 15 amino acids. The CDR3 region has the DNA TGTGCCAGCAGCCTACAACAGGGGATCGGCTATGGCTACACCTTC. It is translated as CASSLQQGIGYGYTF.

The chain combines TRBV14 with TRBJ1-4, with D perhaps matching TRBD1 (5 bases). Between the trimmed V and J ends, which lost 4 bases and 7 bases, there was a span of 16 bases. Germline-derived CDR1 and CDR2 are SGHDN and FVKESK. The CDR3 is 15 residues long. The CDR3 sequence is CASSRRGGMFEKLFF. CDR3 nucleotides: TGTGCCAGCAGCCGACGCGGGGGGATGTTTGAAAAACTGTTTTTT.

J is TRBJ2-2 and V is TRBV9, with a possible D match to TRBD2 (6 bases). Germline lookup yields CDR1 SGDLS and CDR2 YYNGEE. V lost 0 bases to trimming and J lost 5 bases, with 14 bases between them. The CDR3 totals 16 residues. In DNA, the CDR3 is TGTGCCAGCAGCGTAGGGTTGCGGGGACGGACCGGGGAGCTGTTTTTT. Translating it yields CASSVGLRGRTGELFF.

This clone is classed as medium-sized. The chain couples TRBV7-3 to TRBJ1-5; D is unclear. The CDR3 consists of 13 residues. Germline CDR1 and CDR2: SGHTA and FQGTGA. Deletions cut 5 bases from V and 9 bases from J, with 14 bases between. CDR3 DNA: TGTGCCAGCAGCCGGGATATCCAATCGCCCCAGCATTTT. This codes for CASSRDIQSPQHF.